This TCR beta chain was recovered during a study of persistence of HIV-infected CD4 T cells (dated by TCRdb to 2018 to 2021). For the study in its entirety: Participants had been on suppressive ART for a median of 8 years. CMV- and HIV-1 Gag-responding CD4+ T cells were isolated from ART-treated individuals so that antigen-driven clonal expansion of HIV-1-infected cells could be examined. The TCR cluster analysis across participants included about 8 participants for CMV and roughly seven participants for Gag. TCRbeta sequencing assessed the clonality of all cells in each sorted population, while proviral sequencing assessed the clonality of infected cells. Peripheral blood samples of up to roughly 200 mL were obtained at multiple time points, with the exception of a couple of participants, for whom leukapheresis was performed at a single time point. The research as a whole found: TCRbeta richness in CMV- and Gag-responding cells was significantly lower than in anti-CD3/anti-CD28-responding cells; CMV-responding cells had higher oligoclonality than CD3/CD28-stimulated and Gag-responding cells. Degenerate expanded CDR3beta sequences were enriched in antigen-responding cells, suggesting convergent selection of CD4+ responses to CMV and Gag. Few individuals were included in the study, and only a limited range of antigens was tested. Within the same sorted populations, how oligoclonal the TCRs were correlated with how oligoclonal the proviruses were. Bulk TCR analyses could not be restricted to the rare CMV-responding cells that actually carried HIV-1 proviruses.

The immunoSEQ hsTCRB assay version 4 in survey mode was used to sequence TCRbeta repertoires from genomic DNA. For TCRbeta sequencing, genomic DNA was diluted to roughly 10 ng/uL, and up to roughly 1 ug was used per sample. In the source study's methods: TCRbeta data were analyzed in ImmunoSeq Analyzer 3.0, with diversity computed on productive nucleotide rearrangements. Lower-bound TCR diversity was estimated with the improved Chao index, and clonality with the Gini coefficient using the Immunarch R package. Different nucleotide rearrangements encoding the same CDR3beta amino acid sequence were counted as distinct clonotypes. Differential abundance analysis found TCRbeta sequences that were significantly enriched in antigen-responding cells compared with anti-CD3/anti-CD28-activated cells. Using predicted peptide-MHC specificity as the basis, GLIPH2 grouped TCRs into clusters, both for each participant individually and for the merged data sets that combined participants. TCRdb provides this immuneACCESS table in a form limited to in-frame rearrangements. Some clones are lacking; in checked studies, under half of them reflect an unresolved V gene, and why the rest are absent is not known. That table gives V, J and clone size, and the DNA gave D and trimming. This sample has about 7,000 clones in its table, and roughly three quarters of those were observed once. The top ten hold approximately 70% of the sample.

CDR1 and CDR2 (SGHNT, YYREEE) derive from the germline V gene (reference sequence). From cysteine to phenylalanine, the CDR3 is 17 amino acids long. The entry retains the CDR3 DNA only, 51 bases that are in frame from base 1. V gives up 4 bases and J gives up 0 bases, and the segment between their germline ends measures 19 bases. Notes on this clone: Its antigen is not yet known. No qualities accompany the bases; no much larger clone lies one base away.

The sample's treatment or condition label, decoded: suppressive antiretroviral therapy. Lysates of CMV-infected fibroblasts were used at approximately 10 ug/mL for cell stimulation. Responding CD4+ T cells were sorted on the basis of upregulation of both CD40 ligand and CD69. HIV-1-infected adults in whom suppressive ART had been started during chronic infection were enrolled as participants. Plasma HIV-1 RNA had been undetectable (below 50 copies/mL) in participants for at least 4 years. To be included, a participant needed positive CMV serology and a CD4+ T cell count above 400 cells/uL. Before stimulation, PBMCs were isolated using density centrifugation and then depleted of CD8+ T cells. For roughly 18 hours, CD8-depleted PBMCs were stimulated with anti-CD28/CD49d costimulation, a CD40-blocking antibody, and enfuvirtide, which was added to prevent new infections. Sorting was done on either a Beckman Coulter MoFlo Legacy or an XDP sorter, and propidium iodide was used to exclude dead cells. For samples with more than one million cells, genomic DNA was extracted with the QIAamp DNA Mini Kit, and for all other samples the Quick-DNA Microprep Kit was used.

The rearranged segments are TRBV5-4 and TRBJ1-1, with TRBD1 perhaps the D gene, on 5 matching bases. The clonotype comes from an adult woman with HIV who was CMV-seropositive. The input for sequencing was CD4+ T cells sorted from PBMCs after 18-hour stimulation, taken from a patient who received antiretroviral therapy. The meaning of the sample's cell subset or site label: CD40L+CD69+ CD4 T cells responding to CMV lysate. The DNA reads as follows: TGTGCCAGCAGCCTAACACCGGGACGGGCTCTGAACACTGAAGCTTTCTTT. This is translated as CASSLTPGRALNTEAFF.